The 29 T cell receptor beta chains reported below all come from one sample, sequenced in a study of CD8 T cells in ankylosing spondylitis. These TCRs' antigens remain unknown. TCRdb reanalysed the 5' RACE reads using MiXCR and keeps one entry per CDR3 protein. Of more than 500,000 distinct CDR3 sequences detected, roughly 5% appear once; the ten largest clones hold roughly 3.5%. Findings and limits, study-wide: Ankylosing spondylitis blood seemed to carry a telltale TCR beta motif made of under ten highly homologous variants.

Source material: blood, either unsorted or a sorted T cell fraction (not recorded which). The receptors derive from a male donor with ankylosing spondylitis.

This clonotype was seen many times. The V call is TRBV28, the J call TRBJ2-3, with TRBD2 matching over 13 bases. This CDR3 has 16 amino acids. Per germline, CDR1 MDHEN and CDR2 SYDVKM. The J segment lost 4 bases and the V segment lost 2 bases, leaving 3 bases of the junction unmatched. In nucleotides, the CDR3 is TGTGCCAGCAGTTTACCGACTAGCGGGGGGCCAGATACGCAGTATTTT. It encodes CASSLPTSGGPDTQYF.

The gene calls are TRBV7-2 and TRBJ2-7, with 9 nucleotides matching TRBD2. This CDR3 has 16 amino acids. V lost 1 base to trimming and J lost 2 bases; unmatched junction nucleotides: 6. Germline lookup yields CDR1 SGHTA and CDR2 FQGNSA. The CDR3 coding sequence is TGTGCCAGCAGCTTAGTGTCAGCGGGGGGAACCTACGAGCAGTACTTC. Translating it yields CASSLVSAGGTYEQYF.

The chain links TRBV6-2 or TRBV6-3 to TRBJ2-3, with D possibly matching TRBD1 (6 bases). Germline assignment: CDR1 MNHEY and CDR2 SVGEGT. The CDR3 sequence is 18 residues long. The ends were cut back, 8 bases at V and 0 bases at J, with 24 bases in the middle. The CDR3 DNA reads as TGTGCCAGCGGCAACAGGAAACAGGGTTCAACTAGCACAGATACGCAGTATTTT. Its translation is CASGNRKQGSTSTDTQYF.

This clonotype was detected a few times. The chain has TRBV7-8 and TRBJ2-1, with 11 bases that match TRBD2. Trimming cost V 0 bases and J 4 bases; bases outside gene matches: 2. The germline gives CDR1 SGHVS, CDR2 FQNEAQ. CDR3 length: 16 amino acids. CDR3 in DNA: TGTGCCAGCAGCTTAGCGCGGACTAGCGGGTACAATGAGCAGTTCTTC. It codes for CASSLARTSGYNEQFF.

This clonotype was seen a single time. The junction and the germline gene differ at one end; a read error may be behind it. The V call is TRBV12-3 or TRBV12-4, the J call TRBJ2-3; D may be TRBD1 or TRBD2 (5 bases each). The CDR3 extends over 15 amino acids. The chain's CDR3 is CASSTRGFGTGTQYF. The CDR3 nucleotides read TGTGCCAGCAGTACTCGGGGATTTGGCACAGGTACGCAGTATTTT.

This clonotype was seen at least ten times. The gene calls are TRBV6-1 and TRBJ1-2; TRBD1 aligns across 7 bases. Trimming removed 6 bases from V and 7 bases from J; junction bases left unmatched: 11. Germline CDR1 is MNHNS and CDR2 is SASEGT. The CDR3 totals 14 residues. The CDR3 sequence: CASRTWTGLIGYTF. CDR3 bases: TGTGCCAGCAGGACTTGGACAGGATTAATTGGCTACACCTTC.

Many counts were recorded for this clonotype. This chain links TRBV4-2 with TRBJ1-1, with unresolved D. The CDR3 extends over 14 amino acids. Deletions cut 0 bases from V and 3 bases from J, with 8 bases between. Germline V CDR1 and CDR2: LGHNA, YNFKEQ. The DNA for the CDR3 is TGTGCCAGCAGCCAAGATCGGGGAGACACTGAAGCTTTCTTT. It is translated as CASSQDRGDTEAFF.

The chain uses TRBV12-3 or TRBV12-4 and TRBJ2-3; 11 bases are shared with TRBD2. V was pared by 2 bases and J by 0 bases, with 1 base of the junction left unmatched. This CDR3 comprises 16 residues. The DNA of the CDR3 is TGTGCCAGCAGTTTAATAGCGGGGGGGAGCACAGATACGCAGTATTTT. Its translation is CASSLIAGGSTDTQYF.

Ten or more counts support this clonotype. This rearrangement joins TRBV2 to TRBJ2-1, with 8 nucleotides matching TRBD2. The V and J ends lost 5 bases and 0 bases, in that order; junction bases with no gene match: 9. There are 17 residues in the CDR3. Per germline, CDR1 SNHLY and CDR2 FYNNEI. This CDR3 is CASSPRRSGSSYNEQFF. For the CDR3, the DNA is TGTGCCAGCAGTCCCAGGAGGAGCGGGAGCTCCTACAATGAGCAGTTCTTC.

The genes are TRBV11-2 and TRBJ2-3; D possibly uses TRBD1 or TRBD2 (7 bases each). Trimming took 5 bases from V and 8 from J, leaving 17 bases between them. Germline V gene data show CDR1 as SGHAT and CDR2 as FQNNGV. The CDR3 is 14 amino acids. CDR3 sequence: CASSRDSGVGTQYF. Written as DNA, the CDR3 is TGTGCCAGCAGCAGGGACAGCGGGGTCGGTACGCAGTATTTT.

This clonotype was observed at least ten times. The gene calls are TRBV20-1 and TRBJ1-5, with TRBD1 matching 8 bases. The CDR3 has 14 residues. In germline, CDR1 is DFQATT, CDR2 SNEGSKA (reference sequence). V dropped 5 bases and J dropped 2; count of bases not matched to a gene: 5. CDR3 nucleotide sequence: TGCAGTGCTTCTGACAGGGGCCGCAATCAGCCCCAGCATTTT. Its protein product is CSASDRGRNQPQHF.

V usage is TRBV18 and J usage is TRBJ2-5, with D perhaps matching TRBD1 (5 bases). The V gene lost 6 bases and the J gene lost 4 bases, with 15 bases spanning the gap. From germline, CDR1 is KGHSH and CDR2 LQKENI. There are 14 residues in the CDR3. The CDR3 here is CASSLDGATETQYF. CDR3 coding DNA: TGTGCCAGCTCCTTGGATGGGGCAACAGAGACCCAGTACTTC.

Many counts were recorded for this clonotype. The chain uses TRBV5-1 and TRBJ2-3, with TRBD1 as a possible D gene (6 bases). The V gene lost 1 base and the J gene lost 4 bases, with 13 bases spanning the gap. The CDR3 spans 15 residues. Germline CDR1 and CDR2: SGHRS and YFSETQ. The CDR3 spells CASSLFQGPPDTQYF. The CDR3 nucleotides are TGCGCCAGCAGCTTGTTCCAGGGGCCGCCAGATACGCAGTATTTT. Together with reference TRBV5-1 and TRBJ2-3, the CDR3 gives the full variable domain: KAGVTQTPRYLIKTRGQQVTLSCSPISGHRSVSWYQQTPGQGLQFLFEYFSETQRNKGNFPGRFSGRQFSNSRSEMNVSTLELGDSALYLCASSLFQGPPDTQYFGPGTRLTVL.

This clonotype was seen a handful of times. The J gene is TRBJ1-2, the V gene TRBV7-2; 8 bases align to TRBD1. CDR1 and CDR2 from the germline V gene are SGHTA and FQGNSA. This CDR3 is 14 amino acids long. V lost 4 bases and J lost 6; bases outside the gene matches: 7. The CDR3: CASSSRTGMDGYTF. In DNA, the CDR3 is TGTGCCAGCAGCTCTCGGACAGGGATGGATGGCTACACCTTC.

In this sample, this clonotype turned up many times. The rearrangement links TRBV29-1 to TRBJ2-7; the D is unclear. V shed 0 bases and J shed 4 bases, with 19 bases lying between them. CDR1 is SQVTM, CDR2 ANQGSEA, per germline. The CDR3 has 16 amino acids. The CDR3 protein is CSVEDPSRSKPYEQYF. The DNA for the CDR3 is TGCAGCGTTGAAGACCCGAGCAGGTCCAAACCTTACGAGCAGTACTTC.

In its sample, this clonotype was seen many times. The chain uses TRBV20-1 and TRBJ2-1; D is undetermined. The CDR3 is 14 residues long. Trimming removed 6 bases from V and 0 bases from J, with 12 bases in between. Germline CDR1 reads DFQATT; CDR2 reads SNEGSKA (reference sequence). DNA for the CDR3: TGCAGTGCCGGACGGGTTTCCTCCTACAATGAGCAGTTCTTC. Translating it yields CSAGRVSSYNEQFF.

This clonotype has ten or more counts. This chain links TRBV20-1 with TRBJ2-2; no firm D call. Germline-derived CDR1 and CDR2 are DFQATT and SNEGSKA (reference sequence). The germline V and J ends were trimmed by 5 bases and 1 base, with 11 bases remaining between them. The CDR3 sequence is 14 residues long. In nucleotides, the CDR3 is TGCAGTGCTCCCGATGTGCAGAACACCGGGGAGCTGTTTTTT. It is translated as CSAPDVQNTGELFF.

There are many counts of this clonotype. A read error is likely, as this CDR3 ends without the conserved phenylalanine or tryptophan. No DNA is shown, since the ends of the CDR3 on it are uncertain; the CDR3 is the one TCRdb lists. The chain joins TRBV6-6 to TRBJ2-1; the table assigns TRBD2, which was not confirmed against the DNA. Germline V gene sequence: CDR1 MNHNY, CDR2 SVGAGI (reference sequence). The CDR3 contains 11 residues when both ends are counted. The chain's CDR3 is CASSKLAGVSL.

This clonotype was seen at least ten times. The chain links TRBV5-1 to TRBJ2-5; TRBD2 might be the D (6 bases). Germline-derived CDR1 and CDR2 are SGHRS and YFSETQ. V was pared by 0 bases and J by 5 bases, with 11 bases between. The CDR3 totals 14 residues. The CDR3 here is CASSLGGLLETQYF. For the CDR3, the DNA is TGCGCCAGCAGCTTGGGGGGACTTTTGGAGACCCAGTACTTC.

This clonotype was seen many times. The genes are TRBV7-2 and TRBJ2-4, with D possibly matching TRBD2 (7 bases). Trimming shortened V by 7 bases and J by 2 bases, and 18 bases separated the two germline ends. The CDR3 is 16 residues long. Germline V lookup: CDR1 SGHTA, CDR2 FQGNSA. The CDR3 reads CASKIMRGGPKNIQYF. The CDR3 nucleotides read TGTGCCAGCAAGATAATGAGGGGGGGACCCAAAAACATTCAGTACTTC.

This clonotype was seen repeatedly, ten times or more. The chain employs TRBV10-3 and TRBJ2-5; D is uncertain. V was shortened by 3 bases and J by 5 bases, with 7 bases between the two germline ends. The CDR3 extends over 12 amino acids. CDR1 ENHRY and CDR2 SYGVKD come from the germline V gene. The CDR3 DNA sequence: TGTGCCATCAGTGAAGCACTGGAGACCCAGTACTTC. This encodes CAISEALETQYF.

This clonotype was picked up many times. The chain has TRBV28 and TRBJ1-4; 7 nucleotides line up with TRBD1. The CDR3 sequence is 15 residues long. Losses at the gene ends were 5 bases for V and 8 bases for J; bases not matched to a gene: 11. CDR1 is MDHEN, CDR2 SYDVKM, per germline. The CDR3 bases are TGTGCCAGCAGTGAGAACAGGGGTGGGGAGGAAAAACTGTTTTTT. This gives the protein CASSENRGGEEKLFF.

This rearrangement joins TRBV28 to TRBJ1-1, with 8 positions matching TRBD1. The CDR3 spans 16 residues. CDR1 MDHEN and CDR2 SYDVKM come from the germline V gene. Germline trimming cut 6 bases from V and 5 bases from J; bases unmatched to any gene: 14. In nucleotides, the CDR3 is TGTGCCAGCAGCAGGCGGATCAGGGGGCCGAGGACTGAAGCTTTCTTT. Translating gives CASSRRIRGPRTEAFF.

This chain joins TRBV6-1 and TRBJ1-2, with D maybe TRBD1 (5 bases). Germline V gene lookup returns CDR1 MNHNS and CDR2 SASEGT. The V end was cut by 6 bases, the J end by 8 bases, with 22 bases between. The CDR3 contains 15 residues. CDR3 sequence (DNA): TGTGCCAGCAGCCACGCCCTCGGGGGGATGCGGGGCTACACCTTC. This sequence encodes CASSHALGGMRGYTF.

This clonotype was picked up a small number of times. The rearrangement uses TRBV7-8 and TRBJ1-1; perhaps TRBD1 as D (6 bases). The CDR3 extends over 13 amino acids. Germline V gene lookup returns CDR1 SGHVS and CDR2 FQNEAQ. The V gene lost 6 bases and the J gene lost 3 bases, with 11 bases spanning the gap. The CDR3 DNA reads as TGTGCCAGCAGTTGGGGGCCGTACACTGAAGCTTTCTTT. Translation: CASSWGPYTEAFF. The full variable domain, in which reference TRBV7-8 and TRBJ1-1 provide the parts outside the CDR3, is GAGVSQSPRYKVAKRGQDVALRCDPISGHVSLFWYQQALGQGPEFLTYFQNEAQLDKSGLPSDRFFAERPEGSVSTLKIQRTQQEDSAVYLCASSWGPYTEAFFGQGTRLTVV.

The V gene is TRBV9, the J gene TRBJ1-1; no firm D call. CDR1 is SGDLS, CDR2 YYNGEE, per germline. This CDR3 contains 13 residues. V shed 3 bases and J shed 0 bases, with 6 bases lying between them. The CDR3: CASSGLMNTEAFF. In DNA, the CDR3 is TGTGCCAGCAGCGGCCTCATGAACACTGAAGCTTTCTTT.

This clonotype was recorded at least ten times. This chain joins TRBV10-3 and TRBJ1-4; D perhaps matches TRBD1 (6 bases). CDR1 is ENHRY, CDR2 SYGVKD, per germline. CDR3 length equals 15 residues. Trimming removed 2 bases at V and 8 bases at J, with 15 bases between. CDR3 DNA sequence: TGTGCCATCAGTGAGGAATCGGGGGCCGGAGAAAAACTGTTTTTT. Translated: CAISEESGAGEKLFF.

This clonotype was recorded many times. The chain links TRBV12-3 or TRBV12-4 to TRBJ2-1; a possible D gene is TRBD1 (5 bases). CDR3 length: 12 amino acids. The germline V and J ends were trimmed by 5 bases and 11 bases, with 13 bases remaining between them. This chain's CDR3 is CASSLSWGKQFF. CDR3 sequence (DNA): TGTGCCAGCAGTCTAAGTTGGGGCAAGCAGTTCTTC.

This clonotype was counted a few times. V and J are TRBV5-1 and TRBJ2-1; 10 bases map to TRBD2. The J segment lost 7 bases and the V segment lost 0 bases, leaving 13 bases of the junction unmatched. There are 18 residues in the CDR3. Germline V gene sequence: CDR1 SGHRS, CDR2 YFSETQ. CDR3 in amino acids: CASSLAGGAGGPRNEQFF. CDR3 nucleotides: TGCGCCAGCAGCTTGGCGGGAGGAGCGGGAGGGCCAAGAAATGAGCAGTTCTTC. The full variable domain, in which reference TRBV5-1 and TRBJ2-1 provide the parts outside the CDR3, is KAGVTQTPRYLIKTRGQQVTLSCSPISGHRSVSWYQQTPGQGLQFLFEYFSETQRNKGNFPGRFSGRQFSNSRSEMNVSTLELGDSALYLCASSLAGGAGGPRNEQFFGPGTRLTVL.